This T cell receptor beta chain was captured in a study of cytomegalovirus exposure and HLA in healthy donors (dated by TCRdb to between 2016 and 2019). Looking at the study overall: In an earlier analysis of around 540 of the donors, 276 Gb of sequence data and 95 million to 130 million unique TCR beta sequences from about 190 million T cells were reported. Roughly 300 gigabases of sequencing data and 75 million to 85 million unique TCR sequences made up an early release that covered 500 to 650 HLA-typed donors. The genetic ancestry cluster associated with self-reported Caucasian donors included approximately 85% of the roughly 380 genotyped donors. The study was designed to test whether signatures of past pathogen exposure could be identified by cataloging public T cell receptors. The T cell repertoires of around 730 subjects were profiled by immunosequencing and related to cytomegalovirus serostatus. A separate validation cohort of approximately 130 different subjects was used in addition to the roughly 620-subject first cohort. To predict cytomegalovirus infection status, the study brought together high-throughput TCR immunosequencing, statistical association of individual TCRs with disease status, and machine learning. A later analysis re-analyzed previously published TCR beta repertoires from 660 or so donors and added high-resolution HLA genotyping to study TCR occurrence patterns. Rather than using new phenotypic data, the later analysis identified candidate immune exposures from TCR beta sequences and from how often those sequences occurred across donors. An earlier analysis of fewer than 750 of the donors used high-throughput TCR beta sequencing to judge whether each TCR beta V gene segment behaved as functional or pseudogenic. Donor age, sex, ethnicity and CMV serostatus were compiled alongside the repertoire data. A later genetic analysis took genome-wide SNP genotypes for about 65% of the 666 donors and used that subset as a discovery cohort. Every repertoire in the discovery cohort had been generated on one and the same sequencing platform. HLA typing included class I and class II loci at four-digit resolution. Typing coverage differed by locus: A, B, C, DRB1 and DQB1 were typed in about 620-630 donors, DQA1 in 522, DPA1 in some 610, and DPB1 in around 490. Several DR-DQ haplotypes were treated as single units for association and clustering because of strong linkage in the cohort. Among about 400 genotyped donors of the cohort, an average of around 240,000 unique TCR beta nucleotide sequences was sequenced per donor, of which 15% to 20% were non-productive.

The cohort was made up of under 800 healthy bone marrow donors. At the time of sampling, all cohort members were nominally healthy, though unrecorded immune exposures were likely present. The donor tested CMV seropositive and was one of the 289 seropositive cohort members. A peripheral blood sample was collected from each donor, and TCR beta sequencing was performed on peripheral blood mononuclear cells. The Qiagen DNeasy Blood Extraction Kit was used to extract genomic DNA from the blood cell samples. The paper's findings and limits, for the study overall: The classifier was reported to diagnose cytomegalovirus status with high specificity and sensitivity in both the original and validation cohorts. In a later analysis, HLA-associated TCR beta chains were found to be more clonally expanded and to have lower generation probabilities than equally common non-associated chains. According to a later analysis, TCR association rates differed among HLA loci, with DRB1 alleles showing the most associated TCRs and HLA-C alleles showing the fewest. A later analysis found that most CMV-associated TCR beta chains appeared HLA-restricted, with HLA associations seemingly driven largely by CMV exposure. A group of highly shared sequence variants was considered likely to be a technical artifact of the sequencing pipeline. Across donors, most TCR sequences were observed very rarely, whereas some public TCRs were present in many individuals. Because counts were too low, roughly 16 rarely observed V segments, including chromosome 9 orphons, were left out of the earlier analysis of a few hundred of the donors. HLA typing was unavailable for some donors at each locus, so association tests used only the typed subset. A later genetic analysis associated a missense DCLRE1C variant with V-gene and J-gene trimming of TCR beta chains, and an independent cohort replicated the association. Some IMGT-functional V segments, including TRBV6-2 and TRBV6-3, could not be told apart with the 87-base-pair reads, so those segments were excluded. Several of the top co-occurrence clusters appeared to be linked to parvovirus B19, influenza, CMV and Epstein-Barr virus, according to a later analysis. Roughly uniform sequencing depth across donors was assumed in presence/absence analyses, although this assumption may not hold. This cohort had only TCR beta chains sequenced, and the lack of alpha or paired-chain data limited which features could be detected. According to the authors, the approach could potentially be generalized to other disease states and immunological phenotypes. A further reported finding was that TCR beta sequences accurately predicted the HLA-A and HLA-B alleles for most subjects in the first cohort. In vitro tests confirmed that a few of the cytomegalovirus-associated TCR beta chains recognize cytomegalovirus antigens. In a later genetic analysis, fewer N-insertions in productive TCRs were reported among donors in an Asian-associated ancestry cluster than the roughly 640-donor mean. For the cohort, immune exposure information was limited to CMV serostatus. In an earlier analysis of a few hundred of the donors, most TCR beta V segments were observed in productive rearrangements about 87% or about 30% of the time, broadly matching IMGT annotations. When HLA alleles, especially DR and DQ, strongly co-occurred, TCR associations were difficult to assign to individual alleles. The study listed 150 to 200 TCR beta chains as associated with cytomegalovirus. In a later analysis, 16,951 TCR beta sequences were associated with specific HLA alleles at a false discovery rate of 0.05. Linkage disequilibrium might explain the correlated functional status among segregating V segments, but an unknown experimental factor could not be excluded.

Libraries came from the immunoSEQ multiplex PCR assay. For the multiplex PCR, a mixture combining 60 forward primers for TCR Vbeta segments and 13 reverse primers for TCR Jbeta segments was used. Amplification of the CDR3 region of rearranged TCR beta genes was performed with a multiplex PCR assay on genomic DNA. The Illumina HiSeq System was used to sequence the amplified TCR beta libraries as 87-base-pair reads. The original pipeline was this. A later analysis tallied about 77 million unique TCR beta chains across the approximately 670 repertoires, and some 10 million of those chains were shared by two or more donors. Raw reads were error-corrected and collapsed into unique sequences by a nearest-neighbor algorithm in which closely related sequences were merged to remove PCR and sequencing errors. To assign V, D and J gene segments, CDR3 sequences were aligned to IMGT reference sequences. For a sequence to be retained, at least a six-nucleotide match to both a V gene segment and a J gene segment was required. A rearrangement was called productive if the CDR3 had no stop codons and remained in frame with V and J, and every other rearrangement was called non-productive. Following IMGT convention, CDR3 was defined as the stretch from the second conserved V-encoded cysteine to the conserved J-encoded phenylalanine. The earlier analysis of about 570 of the donors excluded any sequence lacking an unambiguous match to a single V gene segment. In an earlier analysis of several hundred of the donors, V segments were called functional above 56.7% productive rearrangements and were called segregating when the between-donor standard deviation exceeded 5%. A statistical classification framework was built to diagnose cytomegalovirus status from the catalog of TCR beta chain sequences. A later analysis assigned V and J genes by comparing TCR nucleotide sequences with IMGT/GENE-DB human TR gene sequences. A later analysis assigned CDR3 sequences and most-parsimonious VDJ recombination scenarios with the TCRdist pipeline. A later analysis defined each TCR beta chain by its CDR3 amino acid sequence plus V-gene family, and excluded reads lacking a unique V-gene family. To address suspected cross-contamination and a sequencing artifact, a later analysis removed roughly 580 highly shared, low-generation-probability nucleotide sequences. A later analysis calculated a clonal expansion index for each public chain from normalized within-repertoire ranks of inferred template counts. A later analysis computed generation probabilities with a VDJ recombination model fitted to out-of-frame rearrangements, and checked the results against IGoR. A later analysis scored TCR-TCR, TCR-HLA and TCR-CMV co-occurrence with hypergeometric tests, applying a repertoire-size bias correction to TCR pairs. A later analysis estimated false discovery rates by permuting HLA or CMV assignments 20 times. In a later analysis, co-occurring TCRs were grouped with DBSCAN, and TCRdist sequence similarity was added when clustering was performed within HLA-allele-positive subsets. Co-occurrence clustering excluded repertoires with fewer than 30,000 or more than 120,000 public chains, plus five with anomalous nucleotide sharing. TCRdb mirrors the immuneACCESS table, restricted to in-frame sequences. Some clones are absent from its copies; in checked studies, under half trace to an unresolved V gene, and the reason for the others is unknown. That table gives V, J and clone size, and the DNA gave D and trimming. This sample gives 90,000 to 120,000 clones in total; about 83% of them show up just once. The leading ten clones occupy roughly 4.9% of the sample.

Of note for this clone: This clone's antigen is unknown. The input lacks base qualities; no much larger clone sits a single base away.

V ends up 6 bases short and J 7 bases short, with an unmatched junction base count of 11. The CDR3 sequence holds 14 residues, the cysteine and phenylalanine included. Solely the CDR3 DNA is kept, with 42 bases framed from the first base. For CDR1 and CDR2, the germline V gene lists MNHNS and SASEGT. This sequence was found in a female donor in good health and CMV-seropositive. The rearranged segments are TRBV6-1 and TRBJ1-1; TRBD1 aligns with 7 central bases. Sequenced: PBMCs. The nucleotide sequence is given as TGTGCCAGCAGCACCAAAACAGGGGTCAATGAAGCTTTCTTT. It codes for CASSTKTGVNEAFF.